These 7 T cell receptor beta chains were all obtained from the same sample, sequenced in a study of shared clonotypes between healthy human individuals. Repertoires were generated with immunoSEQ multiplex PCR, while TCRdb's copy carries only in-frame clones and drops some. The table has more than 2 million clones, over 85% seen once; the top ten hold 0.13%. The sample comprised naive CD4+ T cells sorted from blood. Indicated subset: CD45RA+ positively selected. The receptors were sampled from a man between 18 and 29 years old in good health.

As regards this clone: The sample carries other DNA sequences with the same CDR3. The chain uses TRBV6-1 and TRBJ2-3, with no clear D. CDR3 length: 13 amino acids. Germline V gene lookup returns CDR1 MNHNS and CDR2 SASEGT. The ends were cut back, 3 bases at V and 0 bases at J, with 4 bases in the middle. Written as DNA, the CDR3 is TGTGCCAGCAGTGATCCTAGCACAGATACGCAGTATTTT. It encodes CASSDPSTDTQYF.

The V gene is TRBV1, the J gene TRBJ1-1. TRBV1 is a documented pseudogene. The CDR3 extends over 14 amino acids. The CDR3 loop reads CTSSSKWGNREAFF. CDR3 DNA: TGCACCAGCAGCTCAAAATGGGGGAACAGGGAAGCTTTCTTT.

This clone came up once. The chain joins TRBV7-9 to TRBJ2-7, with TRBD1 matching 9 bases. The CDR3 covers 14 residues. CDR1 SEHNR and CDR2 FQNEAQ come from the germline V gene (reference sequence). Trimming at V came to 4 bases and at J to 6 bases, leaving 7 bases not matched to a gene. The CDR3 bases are TGTGCCAGCAGCTACGGGACAGGGTTGCTCGAGCAGTACTTC. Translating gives CASSYGTGLLEQYF.

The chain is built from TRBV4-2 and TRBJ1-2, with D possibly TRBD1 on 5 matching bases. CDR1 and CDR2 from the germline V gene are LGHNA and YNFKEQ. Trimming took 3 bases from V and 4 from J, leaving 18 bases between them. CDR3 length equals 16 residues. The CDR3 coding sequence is TGTGCCAGCAGCCATTGCCAGGGCGAGGTATGCTATGGCTACACCTTC. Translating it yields CASSHCQGEVCYGYTF.

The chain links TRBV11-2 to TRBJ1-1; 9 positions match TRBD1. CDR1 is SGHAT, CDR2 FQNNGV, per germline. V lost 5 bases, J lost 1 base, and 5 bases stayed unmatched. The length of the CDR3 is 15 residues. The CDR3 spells CASSAPGQGNTEAFF. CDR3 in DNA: TGTGCCAGCAGCGCCCCGGGACAGGGGAACACTGAAGCTTTCTTT.

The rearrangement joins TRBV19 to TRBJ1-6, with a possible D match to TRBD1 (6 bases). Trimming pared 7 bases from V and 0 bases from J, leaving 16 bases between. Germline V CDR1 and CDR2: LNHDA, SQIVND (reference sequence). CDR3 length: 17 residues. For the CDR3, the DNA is TGTGCCAGTATCGGGGGCGGGACAAGCTCCTATAATTCACCCCTCCACTTT. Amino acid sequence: CASIGGGTSSYNSPLHF.

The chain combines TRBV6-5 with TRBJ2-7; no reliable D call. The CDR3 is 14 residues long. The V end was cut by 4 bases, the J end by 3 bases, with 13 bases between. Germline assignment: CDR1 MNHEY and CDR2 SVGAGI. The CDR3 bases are TGTGCCAGCAGTTTGGACCAGGAGTTCTACGAGCAGTACTTC. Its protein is CASSLDQEFYEQYF.